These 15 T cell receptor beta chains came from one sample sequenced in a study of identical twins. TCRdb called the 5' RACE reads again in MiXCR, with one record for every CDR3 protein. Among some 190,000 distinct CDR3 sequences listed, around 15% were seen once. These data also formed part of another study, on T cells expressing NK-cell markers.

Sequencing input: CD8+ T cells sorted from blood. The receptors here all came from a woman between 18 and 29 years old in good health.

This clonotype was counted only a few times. The CDR3 loop reads CASSRPGQASYEQYF. The CDR3 DNA follows: TGTGCCAGCAGCCGCCCCGGACAGGCTTCCTACGAGCAGTACTTC. The rearrangement uses TRBV7-9 and TRBJ2-7; 7 bases match TRBD1. The V segment lost 5 bases and the J segment 1 base; nucleotides outside the gene matches: 8. This CDR3 is 15 amino acids long. Germline V lookup: CDR1 SEHNR, CDR2 FQNEAQ (reference sequence).

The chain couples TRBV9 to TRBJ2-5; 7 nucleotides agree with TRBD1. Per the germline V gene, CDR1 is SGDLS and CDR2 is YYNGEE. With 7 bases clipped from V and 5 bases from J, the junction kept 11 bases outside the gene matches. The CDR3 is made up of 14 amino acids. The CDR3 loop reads CASGDPGTDETQYF. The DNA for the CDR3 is TGTGCCAGCGGAGATCCCGGGACAGATGAGACCCAGTACTTC.

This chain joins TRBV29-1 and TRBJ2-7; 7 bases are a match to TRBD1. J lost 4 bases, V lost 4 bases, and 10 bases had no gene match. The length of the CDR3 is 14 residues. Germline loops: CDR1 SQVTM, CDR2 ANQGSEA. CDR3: CSVVGDRDGYEQYF. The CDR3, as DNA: TGCAGCGTTGTAGGAGACAGGGATGGATACGAGCAGTACTTC.

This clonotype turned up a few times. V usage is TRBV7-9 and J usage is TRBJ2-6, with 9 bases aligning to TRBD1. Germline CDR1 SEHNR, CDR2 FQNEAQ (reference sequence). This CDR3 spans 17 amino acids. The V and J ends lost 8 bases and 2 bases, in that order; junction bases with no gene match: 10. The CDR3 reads CASGRQGVGAGANVLTF. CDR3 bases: TGTGCCAGCGGGAGACAGGGGGTAGGGGCTGGGGCCAACGTCCTGACTTTC.

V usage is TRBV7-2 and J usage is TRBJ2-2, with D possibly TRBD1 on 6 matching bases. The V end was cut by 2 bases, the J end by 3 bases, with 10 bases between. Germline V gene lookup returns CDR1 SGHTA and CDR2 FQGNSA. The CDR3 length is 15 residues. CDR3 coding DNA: TGTGCCAGCAGCTTAAGAGGGGGATACACCGGGGAGCTGTTTTTT. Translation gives CASSLRGGYTGELFF.

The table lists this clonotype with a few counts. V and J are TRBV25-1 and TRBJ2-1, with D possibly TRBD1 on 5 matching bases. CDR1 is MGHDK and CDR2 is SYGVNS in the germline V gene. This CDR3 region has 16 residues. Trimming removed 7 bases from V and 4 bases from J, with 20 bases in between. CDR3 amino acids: CASTSSPGSGYNEQFF. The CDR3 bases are TGTGCCAGCACCTCCTCCCCAGGGTCGGGTTACAATGAGCAGTTCTTC.

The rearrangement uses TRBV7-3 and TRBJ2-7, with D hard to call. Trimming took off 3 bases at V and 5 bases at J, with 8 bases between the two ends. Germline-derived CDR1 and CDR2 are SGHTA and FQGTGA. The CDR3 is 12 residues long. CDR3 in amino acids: CASSFPGDEQYF. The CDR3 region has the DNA TGTGCCAGCAGCTTTCCCGGTGACGAGCAGTACTTC.

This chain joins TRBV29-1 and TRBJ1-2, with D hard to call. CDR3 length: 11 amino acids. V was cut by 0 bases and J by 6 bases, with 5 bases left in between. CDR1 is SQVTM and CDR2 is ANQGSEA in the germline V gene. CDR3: CSVEDRDGYTF. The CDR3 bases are TGCAGCGTTGAAGATAGGGATGGCTACACCTTC.

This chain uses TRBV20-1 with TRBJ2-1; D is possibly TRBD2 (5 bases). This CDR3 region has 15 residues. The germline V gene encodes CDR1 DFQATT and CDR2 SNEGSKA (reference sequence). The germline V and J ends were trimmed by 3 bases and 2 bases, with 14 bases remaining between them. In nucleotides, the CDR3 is TGCAGTGCTAGGAGTAGCGAGACTACCTACAATGAGCAGTTCTTC. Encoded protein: CSARSSETTYNEQFF.

CDR3 loop: CASSLVTGERTEKLFF. CDR3 coding DNA: TGTGCCAGCAGTTTGGTTACAGGGGAACGAACCGAAAAACTGTTTTTT. This rearrangement joins TRBV12-3 or TRBV12-4 to TRBJ1-4, with 7 bases fitting TRBD1. J lost 8 bases, V lost 3 bases, and 12 bases had no gene match. This CDR3 has 16 residues.

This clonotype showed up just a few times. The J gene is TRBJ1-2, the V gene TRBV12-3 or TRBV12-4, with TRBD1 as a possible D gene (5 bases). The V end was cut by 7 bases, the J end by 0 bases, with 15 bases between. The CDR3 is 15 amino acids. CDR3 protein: CASNLQDSPNYGYTF. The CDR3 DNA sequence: TGTGCCAGCAACTTACAGGACTCTCCTAACTATGGCTACACCTTC.

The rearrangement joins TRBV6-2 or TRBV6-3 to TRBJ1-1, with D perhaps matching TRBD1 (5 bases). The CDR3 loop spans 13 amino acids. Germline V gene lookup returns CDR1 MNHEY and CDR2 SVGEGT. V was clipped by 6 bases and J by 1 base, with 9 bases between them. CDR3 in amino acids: CASSPGPNTEAFF. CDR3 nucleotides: TGTGCCAGCAGCCCGGGACCGAACACTGAAGCTTTCTTT.

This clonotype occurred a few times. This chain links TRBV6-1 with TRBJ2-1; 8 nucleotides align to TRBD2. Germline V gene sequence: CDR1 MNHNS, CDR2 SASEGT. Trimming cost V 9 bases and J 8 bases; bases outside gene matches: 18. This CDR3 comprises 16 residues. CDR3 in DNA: TGTGCCAGTCCGAAGAGAGGGGAGCGGGGGAGGGATGAGCAGTTCTTC. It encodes CASPKRGERGRDEQFF.

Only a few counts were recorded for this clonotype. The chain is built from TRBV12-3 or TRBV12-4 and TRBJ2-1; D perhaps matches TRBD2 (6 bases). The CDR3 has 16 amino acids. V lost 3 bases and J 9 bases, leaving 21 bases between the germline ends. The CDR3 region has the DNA TGTGCCAGCAGTTTCGGGAGCCGACCGACGGAAACTGAGCAGTTCTTC. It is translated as CASSFGSRPTETEQFF.

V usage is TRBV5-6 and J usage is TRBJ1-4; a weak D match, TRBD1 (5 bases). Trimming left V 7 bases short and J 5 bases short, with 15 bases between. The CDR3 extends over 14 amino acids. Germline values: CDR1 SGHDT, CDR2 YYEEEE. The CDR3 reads CASARDGGNEKLFF. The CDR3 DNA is TGTGCCAGCGCCCGGGACGGAGGAAATGAAAAACTGTTTTTT.